The source of this T cell receptor beta chain is a study of radiation and T cells in renal cell carcinoma. Trimming shortened V by 8 bases and J by 2 bases, and 21 bases separated the two germline ends. CDR3 length: 16 amino acids. Germline V CDR1 and CDR2: SSHAT, FNYEAQ (reference sequence). Points on this clone: What it binds is not known.

Time point here: blood 4 weeks post-SBRT, at nephrectomy. Treatment defined: 15 Gy SBRT to primary tumor, nephrectomy 4 weeks later. Nephrectomy followed 15 Gy stereotactic body radiation by 4 weeks. Blood was sampled at baseline, 2 weeks and 4 weeks after SBRT. Clear cell pathology was present in this patient's renal cell carcinoma. Profiling relied on immunoSEQ multiplex PCR, and the TCRdb table lists in-frame clones only, not all of them. The sample shows roughly 100,000 clones, approximately 82% of them seen only once. Findings of the study overall: From baseline, blood top tumor clonotypes peaked at 2 weeks post-radiation.

The sequence derives from a man between 60 and 75 years old with renal cell carcinoma. V and J are TRBV7-7 and TRBJ1-1; D is possibly TRBD1 (6 bases). The sequencing here drew on blood, taken from a patient whose treatment included radiotherapy and nephrectomy. The CDR3 DNA reads as TGTGCCAGCGGGCCGGGACATACGTTTCCTAACACTGAAGCTTTCTTT. Translating it yields CASGPGHTFPNTEAFF.